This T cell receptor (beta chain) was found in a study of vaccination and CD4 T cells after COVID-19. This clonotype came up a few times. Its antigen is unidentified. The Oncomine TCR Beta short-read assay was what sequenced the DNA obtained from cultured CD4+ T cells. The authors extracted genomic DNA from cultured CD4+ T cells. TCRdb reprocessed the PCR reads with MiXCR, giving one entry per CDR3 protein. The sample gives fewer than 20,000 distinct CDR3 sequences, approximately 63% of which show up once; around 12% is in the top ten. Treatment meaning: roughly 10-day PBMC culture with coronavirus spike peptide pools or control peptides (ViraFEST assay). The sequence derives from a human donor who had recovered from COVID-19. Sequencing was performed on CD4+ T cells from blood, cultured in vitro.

CDR3 in amino acids: CASSSMGPQETQYF. In DNA form, the CDR3 reads TGTGCCAGCAGCTCTATGGGACCCCAAGAGACCCAGTACTTC. This chain links TRBV11-2 with TRBJ2-5; D possibly matches TRBD1 or TRBD2 (5 bases each). This CDR3 spans 14 amino acids. The germline V gene has CDR1 SGHAT and CDR2 FQNNGV. Trimming cost V 4 bases and J 1 base, with 10 bases left between them.